This TCR beta chain was recovered during a study of OX40 agonist ivuxolimab in advanced cancers. CDR3 size: 17 residues. Germline assignment: CDR1 SEHNR and CDR2 FQNEAQ (reference sequence). Assay used: immunoSEQ multiplex PCR; TCRdb lists only in-frame clones, some missing. This sample has fewer than 80,000 clones, with just under 85% found just once. Worth noting for this clone: One end of the junction does not line up with germline, which may come from a read error.

Here the sequenced sample was CD4+ or CD8+ T cells sorted from blood, taken in a trial of the OX40 agonist ivuxolimab. This clonotype was sampled from an adult with an advanced solid tumor such as melanoma, head and neck, liver or kidney cancer. V usage is TRBV7-9 and J usage is TRBJ1-6, with D possibly being TRBD1 (5 bases). This CDR3 is CASSLGQTSSYNSPLHF. CDR3 in DNA: TGTGCCAGCAGTTTAGGACAAACTAGCTCCTATAATTCACCCCTCCACTTT.